The 22 T cell receptor beta chains reported below all come from one sample, sequenced in a study of T cell repertoires in cytomegalovirus infection. For these receptors, no antigen is known. TCRdb independently ran MiXCR on the reads; one entry per CDR3 protein. The table has hundreds of thousands of distinct CDR3 sequences, around a third seen once; the top ten hold over 11%. The sample here was cultured CD8+ T cells from PBMCs, taken from culture after CMV antigen stimulation. The source is a human donor in good health (CMV status not recorded). Some clones in this sample may be carry-over from other donors' samples.

V and J are TRBV4-1 and TRBJ2-5; D possibly corresponds to TRBD1 (6 bases). Trimming stripped 0 bases from V and 5 bases from J, with 19 bases between. The V gene's germline CDR1 is MGHRA and CDR2 YSYEKL. This CDR3 is built from 17 residues. CDR3 protein: CASSQDPPGAVGETQYF. DNA for the CDR3: TGCGCCAGCAGCCAAGACCCCCCAGGGGCGGTCGGGGAGACCCAGTACTTC.

This clonotype turned up a few times. The chain couples TRBV12-3 or TRBV12-4 to TRBJ2-1; 8 bases agree with TRBD2. With V trimmed by 1 base and J by 6 bases, 14 bases remained unmatched. The CDR3 consists of 18 residues. For the CDR3, the DNA is TGTGCCAGCAGTTTAGGGGGGCTTGGGGGACTAGGCCGCAATGAGCAGTTCTTC. Protein sequence: CASSLGGLGGLGRNEQFF.

This clonotype has a count of ten or more. This chain links TRBV6-6 with TRBJ2-3, with D tentatively TRBD2 (7 bases). V dropped 0 bases and J dropped 3 bases, with 10 bases sitting between them. CDR3 length: 15 residues. Germline loops: CDR1 MNHNY, CDR2 SVGAGI (reference sequence). The CDR3 sequence: CASSYSAGATDTQYF. CDR3 coding DNA: TGTGCCAGCAGTTACTCGGCGGGGGCAACAGATACGCAGTATTTT.

The V gene is TRBV19, the J gene TRBJ2-2; D is unclear. The CDR3 length is 13 residues. Germline CDR1 LNHDA, CDR2 SQIVND (reference sequence). V was trimmed by 4 bases and J by 4 bases, leaving 7 bases between them. The CDR3 region has the DNA TGTGCCAGTAGTACCCCAGGCACCGGGGAGCTGTTTTTT. The encoded protein is CASSTPGTGELFF.

The rearrangement uses TRBV7-9 and TRBJ2-7; D might be TRBD1 (6 bases). Germline V CDR1 and CDR2: SEHNR, FQNEAQ (reference sequence). The CDR3 contains 15 residues. The ends were cut back, 5 bases at V and 6 bases at J, with 20 bases in the middle. In DNA, the CDR3 is TGTGCCAGCAGCCCTAGGGGCAGGGGAATATCCGAGCAGTACTTC. It yields the protein CASSPRGRGISEQYF.

V is TRBV19 and J is TRBJ1-1; possibly TRBD1 for D (5 bases). Deletions cut 4 bases from V and 6 bases from J, with 18 bases between. CDR3 length: 15 amino acids. Per the germline V gene, CDR1 is LNHDA and CDR2 is SQIVND (reference sequence). CDR3 in DNA: TGTGCCAGTAGTAACGGGCAGGGAGGCTATCCTGAAGCTTTCTTT. Its protein is CASSNGQGGYPEAFF.

V usage is TRBV6-1 and J usage is TRBJ2-2; no reliable D call. Germline V lookup: CDR1 MNHNS, CDR2 SASEGT. Trimming cost V 5 bases and J 0 bases, with 10 bases left between them. The CDR3 consists of 15 residues. CDR3 loop: CASSYAIANTGELFF. CDR3 DNA sequence: TGTGCCAGCAGTTACGCCATAGCGAACACCGGGGAGCTGTTTTTT.

The chain links TRBV6-2 or TRBV6-3 to TRBJ2-5; D uncertain. This CDR3 is 10 amino acids long. V dropped 10 bases and J dropped 3 bases, with 6 bases sitting between them. Germline loops: CDR1 MNHEY, CDR2 SVGEGT. In DNA form, the CDR3 reads TGTGCCACCGGCAAAGAGACCCAGTACTTC. This translates into CATGKETQYF.

V gene TRBV27 combines with J gene TRBJ1-5; no clear D. CDR3 size: 14 residues. V was pared by 8 bases and J by 5 bases, with 16 bases between. Germline V gene lookup returns CDR1 MNHEY and CDR2 SMNVEV (reference sequence). In DNA form, the CDR3 reads TGTGCCAGCTCCTCACAAGGAGAACATCAGCCCCAGCATTTT. Translation: CASSSQGEHQPQHF.

This clonotype came up a few times. This rearrangement joins TRBV27 to TRBJ2-7; D is tentatively TRBD1 or TRBD2 (5 bases each). Germline CDR1 reads MNHEY; CDR2 reads SMNVEV (reference sequence). This CDR3 has 15 amino acids. The ends were cut back, 2 bases at V and 5 bases at J, with 16 bases in the middle. CDR3 in DNA: TGTGCCAGCAGTTTAACCGGGACCGTTTTTCACGAGCAGTACTTC. Translated, it gives CASSLTGTVFHEQYF.

The chain employs TRBV7-8 and TRBJ1-2; D gene unclear. Germline CDR1 reads SGHVS; CDR2 reads FQNEAQ. This CDR3 region has 13 residues. Trimming took off 8 bases at V and 0 bases at J, with 10 bases between the two ends. CDR3 protein: CASGGGPNYGYTF. In DNA, the CDR3 is TGTGCCAGCGGCGGAGGGCCTAACTATGGCTACACCTTC.

This clonotype was counted a few times. The chain recombines TRBV12-3 or TRBV12-4 with TRBJ1-2, with D possibly matching TRBD1 (5 bases). There are 16 residues in the CDR3. Trimming pared 2 bases from V and 3 bases from J, leaving 16 bases between. The CDR3 DNA reads TGTGCCAGCAGTTTAAACCCGACAGACGGGCACTATGGCTACACCTTC. Amino acids: CASSLNPTDGHYGYTF.

CDR3 protein: CASSISDGDTQYF. In nucleotides, the CDR3 is TGTGCCAGTAGTATCTCGGATGGAGATACGCAGTATTTT. This chain connects TRBV19 to TRBJ2-3; D is undetermined. CDR3 size: 13 residues. Germline-derived CDR1 and CDR2 are LNHDA and SQIVND (reference sequence). Trimming shortened V by 3 bases and J by 5 bases, and 9 bases separated the two germline ends.

This clonotype was observed at least ten times. The V and J genes are TRBV7-2 and TRBJ2-3; TRBD1 is a possible D gene (6 bases). This CDR3 has 17 residues. The germline CDR1 and CDR2 sequences are SGHTA and FQGNSA. The germline V and J ends were trimmed by 5 bases and 5 bases, with 23 bases remaining between them. The CDR3 sequence is CASSLVDGGRAIDTQYF. In nucleotides, the CDR3 is TGTGCCAGCAGCCTAGTGGATGGGGGCAGGGCAATAGATACGCAGTATTTT. Variable domain in full (rest from reference TRBV7-2 and TRBJ2-3): GAGVSQSPSNKVTEKGKDVELRCDPISGHTALYWYRQSLGQGLEFLIYFQGNSAPDKSGLPSDRFSAERTGGSVSTLTIQRTQQEDSAVYLCASSLVDGGRAIDTQYFGPGTRLTVL.

As to this clonotype: A much more abundant neighbour one base away suggests this may be a read error. The V call is TRBV12-3 or TRBV12-4, the J call TRBJ2-2, with TRBD2 identical over 8 bases. CDR3 length: 14 amino acids. V shed 8 bases, J shed 5 bases, and the junction held 7 bases outside the gene matches. CDR3 in amino acids: CASRSTGGTGELFF. DNA for the CDR3: TGTGCCAGCCGTTCCACGGGGGGGACCGGGGAGCTGTTTTTT.

The V call is TRBV20-1, the J call TRBJ2-1; 9 nucleotides align to TRBD2. V gave up 3 bases and J gave up 0 bases; unmatched junction bases: 9. CDR1 and CDR2 (germline): DFQATT, SNEGSKA (reference sequence). There are 17 residues in the CDR3. CDR3 coding DNA: TGCAGTGCTAGTCCTAGCGGGGATTTTAGCTCCTACAATGAGCAGTTCTTC. Translating gives CSASPSGDFSSYNEQFF.

This clonotype turned up a few times. J is TRBJ2-1 and V is TRBV27; TRBD2 matches 12 bases. The trim removed 4 bases at V and 3 bases at J, leaving 4 bases unmatched. CDR1 and CDR2 (germline): MNHEY, SMNVEV (reference sequence). The CDR3 has 16 amino acids. In nucleotides, the CDR3 is TGTGCCAGCAGTTCCCAGACTAGCGGGGGCTACAATGAGCAGTTCTTC. The encoded protein is CASSSQTSGGYNEQFF.

This clonotype was observed a few times. This chain links TRBV27 with TRBJ1-6, with 10 bases fitting TRBD1. Germline trimming cut 6 bases from V and 6 bases from J; bases unmatched to any gene: 5. Germline V gene lookup returns CDR1 MNHEY and CDR2 SMNVEV (reference sequence). The CDR3 consists of 15 residues. The CDR3 DNA reads TGTGCCAGCAGGACAGGGGGCTACGTTAATTCACCCCTCCACTTT. This translates into CASRTGGYVNSPLHF.

This clonotype came up many times. This chain links TRBV6-1 with TRBJ2-1; 9 positions agree with TRBD1. V lost 8 bases, J lost 6 bases, and 11 bases stayed unmatched. Germline V gene data show CDR1 as MNHNS and CDR2 as SASEGT. The CDR3 has 15 residues. As DNA, the CDR3 is TGTGCCAGCCTAAGTAAGAGGACAGGGGTCAATGAGCAGTTCTTC. Residues: CASLSKRTGVNEQFF.

V is TRBV7-9 and J is TRBJ2-1, with TRBD1 as a possible D gene (5 bases). V lost 1 base to trimming and J lost 8 bases, with 12 bases between them. CDR1 is SEHNR and CDR2 is FQNEAQ in the germline V gene (reference sequence). The CDR3 is made up of 14 amino acids. The CDR3 region is CASSLGRVLDEQFF. Written as DNA, the CDR3 is TGTGCCAGCAGCTTAGGCAGGGTCCTCGATGAGCAGTTCTTC.

The genes are TRBV7-8 and TRBJ1-1; D unclear. With 2 bases removed from V and 1 base from J, the gap between germline ends came to 14 bases. Germline V lookup: CDR1 SGHVS, CDR2 FQNEAQ. The CDR3 runs 16 residues. CDR3 sequence: CASSLTENSPNTEAFF. Here the CDR3 DNA reads TGTGCCAGCAGCTTAACGGAAAACAGCCCGAACACTGAAGCTTTCTTT.

The rearrangement uses TRBV2 and TRBJ1-2; D is uncertain. CDR1 and CDR2 (germline): SNHLY, FYNNEI. The CDR3 loop spans 14 amino acids. With 8 bases removed from V and 0 bases from J, the gap between germline ends came to 13 bases. CDR3: CASLVGGPNYGYTF. The DNA of the CDR3 is TGTGCCAGCCTAGTGGGAGGACCTAACTATGGCTACACCTTC. The full variable domain, rest sourced from reference TRBV2 and TRBJ1-2, is EPEVTQTPSHQVTQMGQEVILRCVPISNHLYFYWYRQILGQKVEFLVSFYNNEISEKSEIFDDQFSVERPDGSNFTLKIRSTKLEDSAMYFCASLVGGPNYGYTFGSGTRLTVV.